One and the same sample provided the 5 T cell receptor beta chains below, sequenced in a study of blood T cell repertoires in COVID-19. Clones were sequenced by immunoSEQ multiplex PCR, and TCRdb holds only the in-frame ones, with some missing. The sample shows 200,000 or so clones, 88% of them seen only once. The sample taken for sequencing was peripheral blood. The receptors were gathered from a man aged 70 or older with acute or convalescent COVID-19.

The chain uses TRBV27 and TRBJ1-6; D not certain. The CDR3 covers 16 residues. V lost 6 bases and J lost 4, with 16 bases in between. Germline V CDR1 and CDR2: MNHEY, SMNVEV (reference sequence). The CDR3 spells CASREQSNLYNSPLHF. The DNA for the CDR3 is TGTGCCAGCAGGGAGCAGAGTAACCTTTATAATTCACCCCTCCACTTT.

The rearrangement joins TRBV7-3 to TRBJ2-5; TRBD1 is a possible D gene (6 bases). The V gene's germline CDR1 is SGHTA and CDR2 FQGTGA. CDR3 length: 14 residues. V was trimmed by 4 bases and J by 2 bases, leaving 11 bases between them. The CDR3 sequence is CASSSSGQQETQYF. The DNA of the CDR3 is TGTGCCAGCAGCTCCTCGGGACAACAAGAGACCCAGTACTTC.

The chain joins TRBV18 to TRBJ1-2, with unresolved D. V shed 0 bases and J shed 8 bases, with 13 bases lying between them. This CDR3 spans 14 amino acids. Per the germline V gene, CDR1 is KGHSH and CDR2 is LQKENI. For the CDR3, the DNA is TGTGCCAGCTCACCACCTTCGGTTAGTAAAGGCTACACCTTC. Encoded protein: CASSPPSVSKGYTF.

This clone was seen a single time. V and J are TRBV15 and TRBJ1-2; 7 positions match TRBD1. This CDR3 spans 16 amino acids. Germline values: CDR1 LNHNV, CDR2 YYDKDF (reference sequence). The ends lost 0 bases at V and 7 bases at J; junction bases unmatched: 11. The CDR3 DNA follows: TGTGCCACCAGCAGAGATCGTTTCGTGCAGGGGGTTGGCTACACCTTC. Its translation: CATSRDRFVQGVGYTF.

The chain links TRBV11-1 to TRBJ2-1; 13 bases align to TRBD2. Trimming cost V 5 bases and J 4 bases; bases outside gene matches: 5. The CDR3 spans 16 residues. Germline assignment: CDR1 SGHAT and CDR2 FQDESV (reference sequence). CDR3 nucleotides: TGTGCCAGCAGCCACAGGACTAGCGGGAGTTACAATGAGCAGTTCTTC. It yields the protein CASSHRTSGSYNEQFF.